This T cell receptor (beta chain) came from a study of shared T cell receptors in the human thymus. The V gene end was trimmed by 1 base and the J gene end by 2 bases; junction bases not matched to a gene: 7. The CDR3 is 16 residues long. Germline V lookup: CDR1 LNHDA, CDR2 SQIVND (reference sequence). Some clones are missing from TCRdb's copy, which holds only in-frame ones; the method was immunoSEQ multiplex PCR. This table has 600,000 or so clones, about 89% appearing once. These data were likewise used in another study, on human thymus T cells.

Specimen: thymocytes. The sequence came from a boy under two years old with a congenital heart defect. The V call is TRBV19, the J call TRBJ1-2; 7 nucleotides line up with TRBD1. The CDR3 is CASSIGRKGANYGYTF. The CDR3 DNA sequence: TGTGCCAGTAGTATAGGAAGGAAGGGGGCAAACTATGGCTACACCTTC.